The rows below give T cell receptor beta chains drawn from one sample of a study of cytomegalovirus exposure and HLA in healthy donors. Sequenced by immunoSEQ multiplex PCR; TCRdb stores in-frame clones only, minus some. The sample includes more than 95,000 clones, 76% of them seen just once. The specimen was PBMCs. Receptors were obtained from a woman between 18 and 29 years old in good health and CMV-seropositive. Both conserved end residues are part of each CDR3. D genes are given only for firm matches. Rows give clone size only sometimes, using once, few, many, or a class for an expanded clone.

>TRBV6-6|13|-|TRBD1|TRBJ1-6
TGTGCCAGCGGGACAGTGAACGATTCACCCCTCCACTTT
CASGTVNDSPLHF
>TRBV11-3|13|few|TRBD2|TRBJ2-7
TGTGCCAGCAGCTTAGAGCTAGCGGGGGAGCAGTACTTC
CASSLELAGEQYF
>TRBV6-6|15|-|TRBD2|TRBJ2-3
TGTGCCAGCAGATCGGGACTAGGGGAATTTGCTACGCAGTATTTT
CASRSGLGEFATQYF
>TRBV5-6|16|-|-|TRBJ2-3
TGTGCCAGCAGCTTGGCACAGGCCTTTAACACAGATACGCAGTATTTT
CASSLAQAFNTDTQYF
>TRBV27|17|-|TRBD1|TRBJ2-7
TGTGCCAGCAGTTTATCTAACCCCGGGACAGGGAACTACGAGCAGTACTTC
CASSLSNPGTGNYEQYF
>TRBV6-5|14|-|-|TRBJ2-5
TGTGCCAGCAGTTACTGGGGAGCCCAAGAGACCCAGTACTTC
CASSYWGAQETQYF
>TRBV7-9|16|-|-|TRBJ2-1
TGTGCCAGCAGCTCCACCGCCAGTCCGTCGAACAATGAGCAGTTCTTC
CASSSTASPSNNEQFF
>TRBV19|15|medium-sized|TRBD1|TRBJ2-1
TGTGCCAGTGAACAACCCGGGACAGGGGTCAATGAGCAGTTCTTC
CASEQPGTGVNEQFF
>TRBV30|14|-|-|TRBJ1-1
TGTGCCTGGATTAGGCAGGGGTTCAGCACTGAAGCTTTCTTT
CAWIRQGFSTEAFF
>TRBV5-1|16|once|-|TRBJ2-1
TGCGCCAGCAGCTCCACTACAGGACCGAAAGGCAATGAGCAGTTCTTC
CASSSTTGPKGNEQFF
>TRBV15|20|-|TRBD2|TRBJ2-3
TGTGCCACCAGCAGAGAAGAGGGACTAGCGGGAGAGTCCGTCACAGATACGCAGTATTTT
CATSREEGLAGESVTDTQYF
>TRBV5-1|16|-|TRBD2|TRBJ2-1
TGCGCCAGCAGCTTGGCCGGGACTAGCTCCTACAATGAGCAGTTCTTC
CASSLAGTSSYNEQFF
>TRBV6-5|14|-|TRBD2|TRBJ2-3
TGTGCCAGCAGTGTGGGACTAGTGGCAGATACGCAGTATTTT
CASSVGLVADTQYF
>TRBV5-6|11|-|-|TRBJ2-5
TGTGCCAGCAGCTCAGGGGCGACCCAGTACTTC
CASSSGATQYF
>TRBV9|13|few|-|TRBJ2-7
TGTGCCAGCAGCGTAGCTGTAGAATACGAGCAGTACTTC
CASSVAVEYEQYF
>TRBV6-6|15|-|TRBD1|TRBJ2-5
TGTGCCAGCAGCCGAGACCTCGGACAGGGGGAGACCCAGTACTTC
CASSRDLGQGETQYF
>TRBV28|13|-|-|TRBJ1-1
TGTGCCAGCAGGATCCAGGCCGGATACGGAGCTTTCTTT
CASRIQAGYGAFF
>TRBV7-9|14|once|TRBD1|TRBJ1-6
TGTGCCAGCAGCTCACCACAGGGGGGTTCACCCCTCCACTTT
CASSSPQGGSPLHF
>TRBV10-3|14|-|TRBD2|TRBJ2-7
TGTGCCATCAGGACTAGCCTCGGGCCCTACGAGCAGTACTTC
CAIRTSLGPYEQYF
>TRBV4-1|16|few|-|TRBJ2-5
TGCGCCAGCAGCCAAGTTGGGGGAGGTAGTCAAGAGACCCAGTACTTC
CASSQVGGGSQETQYF
>TRBV7-9|18|-|TRBD2|TRBJ2-7
TGTGCCAGCAGCTTAACTAGCGGGGGGAGGGCCGTAGGAGGCGAGCAGTACTTC
CASSLTSGGRAVGGEQYF
>TRBV5-5|14|-|-|TRBJ2-3
TGTGCCAGCAGCTTGGATACTAGCACAGATACGCAGTATTTT
CASSLDTSTDTQYF
>TRBV27|15|-|-|TRBJ2-3
TGTGCCAGCAGTCCCATAGCGGCTAGCACAGATACGCAGTATTTT
CASSPIAASTDTQYF
>TRBV30|13|-|-|TRBJ1-2
TGTGCCTGGAACTTAGGGGCTAACTATGGCTACACCTTC
CAWNLGANYGYTF
>TRBV30|14|-|-|TRBJ1-4
TGTGCCTGGACCAGTGGGGGCGCGGATGAAAAACTGTTTTTT
CAWTSGGADEKLFF
>TRBV6-6|15|-|-|TRBJ1-5
TGTGCCAGCAGTTACTCCGTTACAGGGAATCAGCCCCAGCATTTT
CASSYSVTGNQPQHF
>TRBV27|13|few|-|TRBJ1-6
TGTGCCAGCAGGAATGGACAGTCATCACCCCTCCACTTT
CASRNGQSSPLHF
>TRBV12-5|16|-|TRBD1|TRBJ2-2
TGTGCTAGTGGTTGGGCCCTCCTGGACAGGGGCGGGGAGCTGTTTTTT
CASGWALLDRGGELFF
>TRBV11-2|13|few|TRBD1|TRBJ1-1
TGTGCCAGCGGTATAGACAGGGACACTGAAGCTTTCTTT
CASGIDRDTEAFF
>TRBV5-4|15|-|TRBD2|TRBJ2-1
TGTGCCAGCAGCTTGGCTCTAGCGGGAGGTCTTGAGCAGTTCTTC
CASSLALAGGLEQFF